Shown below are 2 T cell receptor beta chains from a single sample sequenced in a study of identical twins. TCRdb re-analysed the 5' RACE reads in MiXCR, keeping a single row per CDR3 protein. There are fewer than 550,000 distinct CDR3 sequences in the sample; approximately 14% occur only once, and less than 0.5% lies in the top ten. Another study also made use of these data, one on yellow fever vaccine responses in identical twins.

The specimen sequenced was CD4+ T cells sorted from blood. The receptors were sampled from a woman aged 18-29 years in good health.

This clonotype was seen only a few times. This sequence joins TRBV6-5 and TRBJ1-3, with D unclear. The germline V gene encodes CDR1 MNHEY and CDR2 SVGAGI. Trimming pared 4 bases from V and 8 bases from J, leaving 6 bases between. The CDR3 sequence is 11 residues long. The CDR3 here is CASSSEDTIYF. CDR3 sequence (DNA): TGTGCCAGCAGTTCGGAGGACACCATATATTTT.

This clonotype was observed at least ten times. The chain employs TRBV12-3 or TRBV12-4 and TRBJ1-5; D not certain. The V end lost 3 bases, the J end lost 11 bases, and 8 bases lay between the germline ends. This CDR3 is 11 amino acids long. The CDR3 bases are TGTGCCAGCAGTTTGGGTGGGACCCAGCATTTT. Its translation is CASSLGGTQHF.